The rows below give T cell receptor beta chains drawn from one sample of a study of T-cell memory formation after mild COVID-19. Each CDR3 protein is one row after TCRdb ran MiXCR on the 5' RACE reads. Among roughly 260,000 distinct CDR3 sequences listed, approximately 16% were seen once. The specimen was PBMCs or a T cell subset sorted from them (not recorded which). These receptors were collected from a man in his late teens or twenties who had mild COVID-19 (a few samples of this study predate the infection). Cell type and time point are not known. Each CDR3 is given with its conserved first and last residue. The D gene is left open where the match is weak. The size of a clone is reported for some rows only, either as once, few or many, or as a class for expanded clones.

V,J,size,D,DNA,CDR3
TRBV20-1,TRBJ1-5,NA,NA,TGCAGTGCGAGCACAGTGACCGGGATTGATAGCAATCAGCCCCAGCATTTT,CSASTVTGIDSNQPQHF
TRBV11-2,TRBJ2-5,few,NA,TGTGCCAGCAGCTTAAGTACATCAAGGGAAGAGACCCAGTACTTC,CASSLSTSREETQYF
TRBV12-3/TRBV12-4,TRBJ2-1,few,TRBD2,TGTGCCAGCAGTTCCTCACTAGCGGGGGGGTCATACAATGAGCAGTTCTTC,CASSSSLAGGSYNEQFF
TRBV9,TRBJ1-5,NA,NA,TGTGCCAGCAGCGTAGAAGGATCAGGCGTTCAGCCCCAGCATTTT,CASSVEGSGVQPQHF
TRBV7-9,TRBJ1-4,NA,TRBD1,TGTGCCAGCAGCTTAGAGAGACAGGGACATGAAAAACTGTTTTTT,CASSLERQGHEKLFF
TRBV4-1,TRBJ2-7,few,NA,TGCGCCAGCAGCCACTATGGGGTCGAGCAGTACTTC,CASSHYGVEQYF
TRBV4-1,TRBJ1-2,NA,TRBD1,TGCGCCAGCAGCCAAGATGTCGGGACAGGGACTAACTATGGCTACACCTTC,CASSQDVGTGTNYGYTF
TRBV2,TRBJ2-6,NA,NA,TGTGCCAGCAGTGACCCCTGGAACTCTGGGGCCAACGTCCTGACTTTC,CASSDPWNSGANVLTF
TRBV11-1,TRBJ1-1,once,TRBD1,TGTGCCAGCAGCTCAAGGGACAGGGGGCTTGCTGAAGCTTTCTTT,CASSSRDRGLAEAFF
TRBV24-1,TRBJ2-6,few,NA,TGTGCCACAACACGCGTCTCTGGGGCCAACGTCCTGACTTTC,CATTRVSGANVLTF
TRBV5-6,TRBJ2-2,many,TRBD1,TGTGCCAGCAGCTTGCCCAGGGGGATCCCCGGGGAGCTGTTTTTT,CASSLPRGIPGELFF
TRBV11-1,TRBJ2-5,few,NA,TGTGCCAGCAGCTTTACGGGACCAGCCCAGTACTTC,CASSFTGPAQYF
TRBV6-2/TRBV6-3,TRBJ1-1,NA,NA,TGTGCCAGCGGCCACATCGGGGAGACCACTGAAGCTTTCTTT,CASGHIGETTEAFF
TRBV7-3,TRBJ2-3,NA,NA,TGTGCCAGCAGCCCTTCGGCGGTACAGCATACGCAGTATTTT,CASSPSAVQHTQYF
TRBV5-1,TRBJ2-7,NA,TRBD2,TGCGCCAGCAGCTTGTTCGGGGGGGACTCCTACGAGCAGTACTTC,CASSLFGGDSYEQYF
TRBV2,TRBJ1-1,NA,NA,TGTGCCAGCACCGAGGTTCCGAACACTGAAGCTTTCTTT,CASTEVPNTEAFF
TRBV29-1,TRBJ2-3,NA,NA,TGCAGCGGACACAGGGCCGACACAGATACGCAGTATTTT,CSGHRADTDTQYF
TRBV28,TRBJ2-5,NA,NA,TGTGCCAGCAGTTGGTATGGTGAGACCCAGTACTTC,CASSWYGETQYF
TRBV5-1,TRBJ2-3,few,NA,TGCGCCAGCAGCTTGGCTGACTGGGCCCACACAGATACGCAGTATTTT,CASSLADWAHTDTQYF
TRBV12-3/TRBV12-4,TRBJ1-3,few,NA,TGTGCCAGCAGTTTAGGGGGGCACGCTGGAAACACCATATATTTT,CASSLGGHAGNTIYF
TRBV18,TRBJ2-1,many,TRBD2,TGTGCCAGCTCAACCGGGGGGAATGAGCAGTTCTTC,CASSTGGNEQFF
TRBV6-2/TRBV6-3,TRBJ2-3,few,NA,TGTGCCAGCAGTTACTCGTCCGATTGGGGCACAGATACGCAGTATTTT,CASSYSSDWGTDTQYF
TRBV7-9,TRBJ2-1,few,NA,TGTGCCAGCAGCTTAGCCCTTGCGTTGCAGCGGAGCTCCTACAATGAGCAGTTCTTC,CASSLALALQRSSYNEQFF
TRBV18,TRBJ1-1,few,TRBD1,TGTGCCAGCTCACTAGCGACAGGGCAGGGCACTGAAGCTTTCTTT,CASSLATGQGTEAFF
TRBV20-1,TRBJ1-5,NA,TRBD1,TGCAGTGCTGGAGGGGGCTCGGGGAAGGATCAGCCCCAGCATTTT,CSAGGGSGKDQPQHF
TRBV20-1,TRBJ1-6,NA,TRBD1,TGCAGTGCTAGAGACCCGGACAGGGGGTTTTATAATTCACCCCTCCACTTT,CSARDPDRGFYNSPLHF